This entry lists 17 T cell receptor beta chains sequenced from one sample in a study of T-cell reconstitution after alpha-beta-depleted transplantation in children. Construction of the TCRbeta library involved unique molecular identifiers. TCRdb processed the PCR reads anew with MiXCR; each CDR3 protein has one entry. The sample has hundreds of thousands of distinct CDR3 sequences; roughly a tenth are singletons. The starting material was PBMCs from the stem cell graft donor, obtained from the stem cell graft. All receptors come from a human donor who donated a stem cell graft to a child with acute myeloid leukemia.

The chain couples TRBV7-2 to TRBJ1-1; TRBD1 agrees at 8 bases. The ends lost 3 bases at V and 3 bases at J; junction bases unmatched: 3. The CDR3 has 14 residues. Germline V CDR1 and CDR2: SGHTA, FQGNSA. The CDR3 DNA is TGTGCCAGCAGCTTTACAGGGGGGTACACTGAAGCTTTCTTT. It encodes CASSFTGGYTEAFF. Full variable domain (missing parts from reference TRBV7-2 and TRBJ1-1): GAGVSQSPSNKVTEKGKDVELRCDPISGHTALYWYRQSLGQGLEFLIYFQGNSAPDKSGLPSDRFSAERTGGSVSTLTIQRTQQEDSAVYLCASSFTGGYTEAFFGQGTRLTVV.

CDR3 nucleotide sequence: TGTGCCAGCAGCCCATCTGACCCCGCCGGGGAGCTGTTTTTT. It codes for CASSPSDPAGELFF. This chain connects TRBV5-5 to TRBJ2-2, with D uncertain. The V and J ends lost 4 bases and 6 bases respectively, with 13 bases between them. CDR1 SGHKS and CDR2 YYEKEE come from the germline V gene (reference sequence). The CDR3 consists of 14 residues.

This clonotype has only a few counts. This chain uses TRBV12-3 or TRBV12-4 with TRBJ2-6; D is possibly TRBD1 (5 bases). CDR3 length equals 14 residues. V lost 5 bases and J lost 2, with 7 bases in between. CDR3 sequence (DNA): TGTGCCAGCAGTACAGGAGCTGGGGCCAACGTCCTGACTTTC. Translation: CASSTGAGANVLTF.

This clonotype was counted ten times or more. The V gene is TRBV5-4, the J gene TRBJ2-5, with D possibly matching TRBD2 (5 bases). The CDR3 totals 14 residues. Germline lookup yields CDR1 SGHNT and CDR2 YYREEE (reference sequence). The V and J ends lost 4 bases and 5 bases respectively, with 15 bases between them. The CDR3 protein is CASSDGRVPETQYF. The CDR3 DNA is TGTGCCAGCAGCGACGGGCGGGTGCCGGAGACCCAGTACTTC.

This sequence joins TRBV30 and TRBJ2-5; TRBD2 agrees at 9 bases. CDR1 and CDR2 from the germline V gene are GTSNPN and SVGIG (reference sequence). Trimming at V came to 1 base and at J to 13 bases, leaving 10 bases not matched to a gene. This CDR3 region has 13 residues. CDR3 loop: CAWSGGRADLRYF. The CDR3 region has the DNA TGTGCCTGGAGTGGCGGGAGGGCCGATCTGAGGTACTTC.

Ten or more counts support this clonotype. The gene calls are TRBV19 and TRBJ2-2; D possibly corresponds to TRBD2 (7 bases). V was clipped by 8 bases and J by 1 base, with 11 bases between them. From germline, CDR1 is LNHDA and CDR2 SQIVND (reference sequence). This CDR3 has 14 residues. As DNA, the CDR3 is TGTGCCAGTGGGGGGGGGCTGAACACCGGGGAGCTGTTTTTT. Translating gives CASGGGLNTGELFF.

This clonotype was recorded a few times. CDR3 bases: TGCAGTTCGACAGGGGCGAACACTGAAGCTTTCTTT. Amino acid sequence: CSSTGANTEAFF. The rearrangement uses TRBV20-1 and TRBJ1-1, with 8 nucleotides matching TRBD1. After removal of 8 bases from V and 1 base from J, the junction contained 3 bases not matched to a gene. In germline, CDR1 is DFQATT, CDR2 SNEGSKA (reference sequence). The CDR3 totals 12 residues.

To note about this clonotype: The germline gene is not matched at one end of the junction; a read error may be the cause. This chain uses TRBV20-1 with TRBJ2-3, with D maybe TRBD2 (6 bases). The CDR3 consists of 14 residues. Germline V lookup: CDR1 DFQATT, CDR2 SNEGSKA (reference sequence). The CDR3 DNA reads as TGCAGTGCGGTAGGACTAACTGGTACAGATACGAAGTATTTT. It codes for CSAVGLTGTDTKYF.

This clonotype was recorded a few times. As DNA, the CDR3 is TGCGCCAGCAGCTTGGATAGTCAGCGGTGGGAGCAGTACTTC. Translated: CASSLDSQRWEQYF. The chain recombines TRBV5-1 with TRBJ2-7; the D gene is possibly TRBD2 (5 bases). Germline CDR1 and CDR2: SGHRS and YFSETQ. Trimming pared 0 bases from V and 7 bases from J, leaving 14 bases between. CDR3 length: 14 residues.

This clonotype was seen a handful of times. V is TRBV5-1 and J is TRBJ2-1; 10 bases line up with TRBD2. This CDR3 contains 19 residues. Germline assignment: CDR1 SGHRS and CDR2 YFSETQ. After removal of 2 bases from V and 3 bases from J, the junction contained 14 bases not matched to a gene. The CDR3 DNA follows: TGCGCCAGCAGCTTTAGAAAGGGCGCTAGCGGGAGTATCTACAATGAGCAGTTCTTC. Encoded protein: CASSFRKGASGSIYNEQFF.

This clonotype was seen repeatedly, ten times or more. The CDR3 bases are TGCGCCAGCAGTCTTGGGGGGGTAAGCAATCAGCCCCAGCATTTT. This gives the protein CASSLGGVSNQPQHF. This chain connects TRBV5-1 to TRBJ1-5; D may be TRBD1 (5 bases). Germline loops: CDR1 SGHRS, CDR2 YFSETQ. The CDR3 consists of 15 residues. V lost 5 bases, J lost 1 base, and 13 bases lay in between.

This clonotype has just a few counts. The chain couples TRBV20-1 to TRBJ2-7, with TRBD2 matching 12 bases. J gave up 0 bases and V 5 bases, and 5 bases lay outside the gene matches. This CDR3 is 15 amino acids long. Germline V gene data show CDR1 as DFQATT and CDR2 as SNEGSKA (reference sequence). The CDR3 spells CSARPTSGGSYEQYF. The CDR3 DNA is TGCAGTGCTCGACCGACTAGCGGGGGCTCCTACGAGCAGTACTTC.

In this sample, this clonotype turned up many times. This sequence joins TRBV6-5 and TRBJ2-7, with 15 bases matching TRBD2. The ends lost 8 bases at V and 0 bases at J; junction bases unmatched: 5. The CDR3 runs to 16 residues. Germline assignment: CDR1 MNHEY and CDR2 SVGAGI. CDR3: CASAGTSGGSSYEQYF. The CDR3 nucleotides read TGTGCCAGCGCAGGGACTAGCGGGGGGAGCTCCTACGAGCAGTACTTC.

This clonotype was seen only a few times. The chain recombines TRBV20-1 with TRBJ2-7, with 9 bases fitting TRBD2. Losses at the gene ends were 6 bases for V and 0 bases for J; bases not matched to a gene: 6. This CDR3 spans 14 amino acids. The germline V gene encodes CDR1 DFQATT and CDR2 SNEGSKA (reference sequence). Here the CDR3 reads CSASREGRSYEQYF. In DNA, the CDR3 is TGCAGTGCGTCGCGGGAGGGCCGCTCCTACGAGCAGTACTTC.

This clonotype was seen ten or more times. The chain is built from TRBV5-5 and TRBJ2-6, with D unclear. The ends were cut back, 3 bases at V and 0 bases at J, with 13 bases in the middle. The germline V gene has CDR1 SGHKS and CDR2 YYEKEE (reference sequence). The CDR3 is 17 residues long. As DNA, the CDR3 is TGTGCCAGCAGCTATCAAGGTCGGAACTCTGGGGCCAACGTCCTGACTTTC. Translating gives CASSYQGRNSGANVLTF.

CDR3 nucleotides: TGTGCCAGCAGCTTAGTGGGAAGAGCCCTCGATAGGACCCAGTACTTC. Protein sequence: CASSLVGRALDRTQYF. The chain joins TRBV7-2 to TRBJ2-5, with D unclear. In germline, CDR1 is SGHTA, CDR2 FQGNSA. This CDR3 comprises 16 residues. V lost 1 base to trimming and J lost 7 bases, with 19 bases between them.

In this sample, this clonotype turned up a few times. V gene TRBV12-3 or TRBV12-4 combines with J gene TRBJ1-1; no clear D. The CDR3 is made up of 15 amino acids. Trimming took 4 bases from V and 4 from J, leaving 16 bases between them. CDR3 residues: CASSSLDPAITEAFF. As DNA, the CDR3 is TGTGCCAGCAGTTCCCTGGACCCCGCTATCACTGAAGCTTTCTTT.